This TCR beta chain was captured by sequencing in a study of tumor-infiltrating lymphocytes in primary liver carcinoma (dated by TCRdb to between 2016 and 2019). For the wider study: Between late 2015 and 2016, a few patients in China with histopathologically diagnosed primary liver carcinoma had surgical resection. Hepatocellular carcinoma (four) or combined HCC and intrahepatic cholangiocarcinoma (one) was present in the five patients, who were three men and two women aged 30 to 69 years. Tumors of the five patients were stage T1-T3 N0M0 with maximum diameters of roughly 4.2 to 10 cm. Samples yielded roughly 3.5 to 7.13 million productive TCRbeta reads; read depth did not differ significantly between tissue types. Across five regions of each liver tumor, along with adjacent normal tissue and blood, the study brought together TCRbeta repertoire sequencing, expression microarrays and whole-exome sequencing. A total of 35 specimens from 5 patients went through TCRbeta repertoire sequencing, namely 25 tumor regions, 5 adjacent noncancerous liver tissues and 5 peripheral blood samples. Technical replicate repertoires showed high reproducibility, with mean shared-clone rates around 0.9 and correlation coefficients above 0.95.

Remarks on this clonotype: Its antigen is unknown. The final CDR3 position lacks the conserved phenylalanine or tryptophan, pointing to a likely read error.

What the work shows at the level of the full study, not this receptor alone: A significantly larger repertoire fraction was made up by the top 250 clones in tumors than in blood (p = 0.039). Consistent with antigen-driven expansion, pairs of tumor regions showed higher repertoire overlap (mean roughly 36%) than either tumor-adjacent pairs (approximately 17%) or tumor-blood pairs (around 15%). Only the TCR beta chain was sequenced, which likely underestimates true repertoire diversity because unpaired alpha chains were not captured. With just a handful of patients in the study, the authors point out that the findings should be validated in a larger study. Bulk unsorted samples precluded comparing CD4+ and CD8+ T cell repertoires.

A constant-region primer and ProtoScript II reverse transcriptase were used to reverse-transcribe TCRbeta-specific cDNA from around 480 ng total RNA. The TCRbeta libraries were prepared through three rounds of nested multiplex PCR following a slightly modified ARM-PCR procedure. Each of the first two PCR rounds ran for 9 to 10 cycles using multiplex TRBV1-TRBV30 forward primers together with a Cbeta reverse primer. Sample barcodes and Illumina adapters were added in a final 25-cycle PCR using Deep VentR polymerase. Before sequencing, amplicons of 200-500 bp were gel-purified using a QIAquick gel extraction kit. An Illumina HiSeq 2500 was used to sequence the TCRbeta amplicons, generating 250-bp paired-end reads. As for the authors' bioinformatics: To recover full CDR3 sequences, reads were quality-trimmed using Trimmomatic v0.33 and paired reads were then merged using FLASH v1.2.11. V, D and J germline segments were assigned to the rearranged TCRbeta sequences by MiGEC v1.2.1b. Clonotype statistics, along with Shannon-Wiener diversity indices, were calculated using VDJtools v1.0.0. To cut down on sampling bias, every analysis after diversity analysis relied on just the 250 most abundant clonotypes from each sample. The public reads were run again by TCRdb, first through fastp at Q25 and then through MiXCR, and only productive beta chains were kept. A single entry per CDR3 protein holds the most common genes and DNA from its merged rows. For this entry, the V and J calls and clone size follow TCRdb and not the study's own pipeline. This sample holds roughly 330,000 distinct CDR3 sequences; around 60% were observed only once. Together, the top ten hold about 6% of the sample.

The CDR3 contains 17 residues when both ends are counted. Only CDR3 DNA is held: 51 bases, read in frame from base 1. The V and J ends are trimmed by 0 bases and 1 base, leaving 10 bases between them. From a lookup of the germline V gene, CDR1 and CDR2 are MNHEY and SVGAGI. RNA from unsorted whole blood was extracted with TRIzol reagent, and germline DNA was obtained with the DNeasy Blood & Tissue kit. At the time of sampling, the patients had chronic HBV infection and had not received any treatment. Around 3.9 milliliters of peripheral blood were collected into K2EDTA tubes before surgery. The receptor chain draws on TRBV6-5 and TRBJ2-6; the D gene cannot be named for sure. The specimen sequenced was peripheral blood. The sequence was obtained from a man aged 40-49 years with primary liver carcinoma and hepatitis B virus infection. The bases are TGTGCCAGCAGTTACTCCCGTTGGGTATCTGGGGCCAACGTCCTGACTTAC. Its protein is CASSYSRWVSGANVLTY.